This TCR beta chain was identified in a study of blood T cell repertoires in COVID-19. Study-level information: The samples span acute and convalescent COVID-19 from the United States, Italy and Spain. In each case, the material was cDNA or gDNA derived from T cells, B-cell-depleted T cells, or PBMCs.

Per the original data handling: Nucleated cell number was recorded as an estimate derived from reference gene primer amplification. Only in-frame clones appear in the TCRdb table, and some are missing; sequencing was by immunoSEQ multiplex PCR. V, J and clone size derive from that table, while D and trimming were established from the DNA sequence. Found here are some 150,000 clones, 70% to 90% of them singletons; the top ten hold 7.5% to 8%. The CDR3 is 12 amino acids. Germline V gene lookup returns CDR1 MNHNS and CDR2 SASEGT. V was pared by 3 bases and J by 5 bases, with 5 bases between. Sequencing was done on a sample of peripheral blood. The source of this sequence is a man aged 35 to 55 who had recovered from COVID-19. The gene calls are TRBV6-1 and TRBJ1-5; D not resolved. Written as DNA, the CDR3 is TGTGCCAGCAGTGACGAGCATCAGCCCCAGCATTTT. It translates to CASSDEHQPQHF.